What follows are 21 T cell receptor delta chains derived from one specimen sequenced in a study of γδ T cells in repeated Plasmodium falciparum infection. Bulk repertoires came from Vgamma9/Vdelta2+ or Vdelta2-negative gammadelta T cells flow-sorted from PBMC. TCRdb fed the multiplex PCR reads to CATT. The sample comprises under 60,000 delta-chain clones, around 1.6% of which are singletons, and 8.6% rests with the top ten. Sequencing input: gamma-delta T cells from blood. The receptors come from a pool of human donors (malaria-infected and uninfected, not separated).

Note on this clone: TCRdb has a much larger clone's protein, which differs at residue 9 from the translation of this DNA, likely because of a read error; what is shown is the protein translated from the DNA. The J gene was not called, though the V gene is TRDV1. CDR1 and CDR2 (germline): TSWWSYY, QGS. The CDR3 covers 11 residues. The CDR3 bases are TGTGCTCTTACGGATACCGATAAACCCATCTTT. The encoded protein is CALTDTDKPIF.

Turning to this clone: This DNA translates differently at residue 3 from the TCRdb protein, which is that of a much larger clone; a read error is likely, and the protein shown is the DNA's own translation. J is TRDJ1 and V is TRDV1, with D possibly being TRDD3 (5 bases). Germline loops: CDR1 TSWWSYY, CDR2 QGS. The CDR3 extends over 18 amino acids. CDR3 DNA: TGTGCTCCTGGGCTGCCCCTGGGCTCTCTCCGGTACACCGATAAACTCATCTTT. It is translated as CAPGLPLGSLRYTDKLIF.

This clone has a handful of counts. The amino acid sequence in TCRdb belongs to a much larger clone and departs from this DNA's translation at residue 11, likely a sequencing read error; the sequence shown is translated from the DNA. This rearrangement joins TRDV1 to TRDJ1; 10 bases map to TRDD3. TCRdb does not report a J gene; here it was assigned by matching the DNA to germline references. The CDR3 spans 26 residues. The V gene's germline CDR1 is TSWWSYY and CDR2 QGS. Germline trimming cut 0 bases from V and 0 bases from J; bases unmatched to any gene: 31. CDR3 in amino acids: CALGELGVKGLSTGGFSHLYTDKLIF. As DNA, the CDR3 is TGTGCTCTTGGGGAACTAGGAGTCAAAGGCCTTTCGACTGGGGGATTCTCACACCTGTACACCGATAAACTCATCTTT.

A note on this clone: The amino acid sequence in TCRdb belongs to a much larger clone and departs from this DNA's translation at residue 17, likely a sequencing read error; the sequence shown is translated from the DNA. CDR3 loop: CALGLLRLGDTITDKLTF. CDR3 sequence (DNA): TGTGCTCTTGGGCTCCTACGGCTGGGGGATACGATCACCGATAAACTCACCTTT. For the V gene the call is TRDV1; the J gene has no call; the table's D call of TRDD3 was not tested on the DNA. Germline V gene data show CDR1 as TSWWSYY and CDR2 as QGS. This CDR3 has 18 amino acids.

This clone was detected a few times. A far larger clone is just one base off, so this is likely a read error. The sample contains more than one DNA sequence encoding this CDR3. The V and J genes are TRDV1 and TRDJ1, with D possibly TRDD3 on 8 matching bases. Germline assignment: CDR1 TSWWSYY and CDR2 QGS. The CDR3 has 25 amino acids. In DNA form, the CDR3 reads TGTGCTCTCGGGGACTCGGCCTTCCTTAGGGTGGACCGTACTGGGGGCCGTACCCCCACCGATAAACTCATCTTT. It specifies CALGDSAFLRVDRTGGRTPTDKLIF.

A few counts support this clone. The protein given by TCRdb reflects a much larger clone and differs at residue 8 from this DNA's translation, likely from a read error; the protein shown is the DNA's translation. The chain carries TRDV2 and TRDJ1; 7 nucleotides agree with TRDD3. Here the J gene was assigned by germline matching of the DNA, as TCRdb has none. The V gene end was trimmed by 6 bases and the J gene end by 2 bases; junction bases not matched to a gene: 17. Germline-derived CDR1 and CDR2 are GEAIGNYY and EKD. This CDR3 is built from 17 residues. This CDR3 reads CACFLLGNRGKTDKLIF. DNA for the CDR3: TGTGCCTGTTTTCTACTGGGGAATAGAGGAAAGACCGATAAACTCATCTTT.

On this clone: This DNA's translation and the protein TCRdb lists, from a much larger clone, do not match at residue 10, likely due to a read error; the protein shown is translated from the DNA. V gene TRDV1 combines with J gene TRDJ1; 9 bases fit TRDD3. Germline matching of the DNA provided the J gene here, since TCRdb leaves it blank. CDR1 and CDR2 (germline): TSWWSYY, QGS. V lost 0 bases and J lost 0; bases outside the gene matches: 23. The CDR3 consists of 23 residues. CDR3: CALGELSLPGYWGRGWDTDKLIF. The CDR3 coding sequence is TGTGCTCTTGGGGAACTCAGCCTTCCCGGGTACTGGGGGAGGGGTTGGGACACCGATAAACTCATCTTT.

Many counts were recorded for this clone. A far larger clone lies a single base away; this is likely a read error. Distinct nucleotide sequences in the sample also encode this CDR3. J is TRDJ1 and V is TRDV1; 8 nucleotides match TRDD3. This CDR3 has 22 residues. V gave up 9 bases and J gave up 0 bases; unmatched junction bases: 30. Germline CDR1 reads TSWWSYY; CDR2 reads QGS. CDR3 amino acids: CALGFSGYTPLGDRTYTDKLIF. The CDR3 region has the DNA TGTGCTCTCGGGTTTTCCGGCTACACACCCCTGGGGGACCGAACCTACACCGATAAACTCATCTTT.

This clone occurred a few times. A far larger clone differs by one base, so this is likely a read error. The CDR3 here is CALGEPGLPRYWGIAYTDKLIF. The CDR3 DNA follows: TGTGCTCTTGGGGAACCTGGCCTTCCTAGGTACTGGGGGATTGCCTACACCGACAAACTCATCTTT. V is TRDV1 and J is TRDJ1; 10 nucleotides match TRDD3. TCRdb lists no J gene, so it was determined here by aligning the DNA to germline. Germline V gene sequence: CDR1 TSWWSYY, CDR2 QGS. The CDR3 spans 22 residues.

To note about this clone: TCRdb records a much larger clone's protein for this DNA, with a difference at residue 4 that likely arises from a read error; the protein given is the translation of the DNA. The rearrangement links TRDV2 to TRDJ1; TRDD3 matches at 9 bases. The J gene, not given by TCRdb, was assigned here from a germline match of the nucleotide sequence. There are 23 residues in the CDR3. CDR1 GEAIGNYY and CDR2 EKD come from the germline V gene. V dropped 5 bases and J dropped 0; count of bases not matched to a gene: 30. The CDR3 DNA follows: TGTGCCTGTGGTACCATACCTTTAAGAACTGGGGGACCCGGGGAACCGTACACCGATAAACTCATCTTT. It specifies CACGTIPLRTGGPGEPYTDKLIF.

This clone was detected a few times. The protein TCRdb lists belongs to a much larger clone and differs from this DNA's translation at residue 19, which points to a read error; the protein shown is made from the DNA. V and J are TRDV1 and TRDJ1; unclear D gene. CDR3 length: 21 amino acids. CDR1 TSWWSYY and CDR2 QGS come from the germline V gene. CDR3 loop: CALGEGLSPSSIPLYTDKPIF. CDR3 sequence (DNA): TGTGCTCTTGGGGAAGGCCTCTCCCCATCGAGTATCCCGCTGTACACCGATAAACCCATCTTT.

With regard to this clone: The TCRdb protein, from a much larger clone, departs from this DNA's translation at residue 8, likely by read error; the protein shown derives from the DNA. This chain connects TRDV1 to TRDJ1, with 13 bases matching TRDD3. TCRdb records no J gene; here it was assigned by comparing the DNA to germline. CDR1 and CDR2 (germline): TSWWSYY, QGS. The trim removed 9 bases at V and 1 base at J, leaving 17 bases unmatched. This CDR3 spans 19 amino acids. The DNA for the CDR3 is TGTGCTCTCAATCACAAGGCAGACTGGGGGATACGGCCCACCGATAAACTCATCTTT. Translated: CALNHKADWGIRPTDKLIF.

Only a few counts were recorded for this clone. Translating this DNA gives a protein that differs at residue 15 from the TCRdb one, which belongs to a much larger clone; a read error is likely, and the protein shown is this translation. The CDR3: CALGELVPKYTDKLTF. In DNA form, the CDR3 reads TGTGCTCTTGGGGAACTAGTACCTAAATACACCGATAAACTCACCTTT. The genes are TRDV1 and TRDJ1, with D possibly TRDD1 on 5 matching bases. The CDR3 consists of 16 residues. Germline CDR1 TSWWSYY, CDR2 QGS.

On this clone: The TCRdb record carries a much larger clone's protein, which differs from this DNA's translation at residue 4; a read error is the likely cause, and the protein listed here is the DNA translation. The gene calls are TRDV2 and TRDJ1; 12 positions agree with TRDD3. Here the J gene was assigned by germline matching of the DNA, as TCRdb has none. Looked up from germline, CDR1 is GEAIGNYY and CDR2 is EKD. CDR3 length equals 17 residues. V was clipped by 5 bases and J by 9 bases; unmatched bases: 18. The CDR3 DNA is TGTGCCTGTGGCCCCGTCCAGATTTTCGCTGGGGGATACGAACTCATCTTT. This encodes CACGPVQIFAGGYELIF.

As regards this clone: The protein held in TCRdb is that of a much larger clone and does not match this DNA's translation at residue 13, likely because of a read error; the protein shown is translated from the DNA. V is TRDV1 and J is TRDJ1; D perhaps matches TRDD3 (6 bases). Looked up from germline, CDR1 is TSWWSYY and CDR2 is QGS. CDR3 length: 22 amino acids. Trimming took 2 bases from V and 2 from J, leaving 33 bases between them. The CDR3 DNA is TGTGCTCTTGGGGAAGGAGTACCCCTCTCGTGGTGGGTGATACGGCGAACCGATAAACTCATCTTT. This gives the protein CALGEGVPLSWWVIRRTDKLIF.

This clone showed up many times. The protein in TCRdb stems from a much larger clone and differs at residue 8 from this DNA's translation, likely a read error; here the protein is translated from the DNA. The gene calls are TRDV1 and TRDJ1, with 8 positions matching TRDD3. The J gene, missing from TCRdb, was assigned here through DNA to germline matching. Germline CDR1 reads TSWWSYY; CDR2 reads QGS. V shed 3 bases and J 0 bases; nucleotides not matched to a gene: 21. The CDR3 extends over 21 amino acids. For the CDR3, the DNA is TGTGCTCTTGGGGAGGTCTTCCCACGATTCTGGGGGAAACTGTACACCGATAAACTCATCTTT. Translation gives CALGEVFPRFWGKLYTDKLIF.

Points on this clone: The TCRdb protein comes from a much larger clone and disagrees with this DNA's translation at residue 4, likely due to a read error; the protein given here is derived from the DNA. The chain is built from TRDV1 and TRDJ2; 9 bases are a match to TRDD3. No J gene was available from TCRdb, and it was assigned here by a germline match of the DNA. The CDR3 has 21 amino acids. Germline CDR1 is TSWWSYY and CDR2 is QGS. This CDR3 reads CALVELLADWGRSPLTAQLFF. In nucleotides, the CDR3 is TGTGCTCTTGTGGAACTCCTTGCCGACTGGGGGAGATCCCCTTTGACAGCACAACTCTTCTTT.

Worth noting for this clone: TCRdb records a much larger clone's protein for this DNA, with a difference at residue 8 that likely arises from a read error; the protein given is the translation of the DNA. The chain links TRDV3 to TRDJ1; maybe TRDD2 (5 bases). CDR3 size: 13 residues. Germline values: CDR1 TVYSNPD, CDR2 GDNSRS (reference sequence). The V end lost 2 bases, the J end lost 6 bases, and 16 bases lay between the germline ends. CDR3 in amino acids: CAFSGLSSNKLIF. In DNA form, the CDR3 reads TGTGCCTTTTCCGGCCTTTCCTCGAATAAACTCATCTTT.

With regard to this clone: For this DNA, TCRdb reports the protein of a much larger clone, which diverges at residue 12, most likely from a read error; the protein presented here is translated directly from the DNA. J is TRDJ1 and V is TRDV2; 8 bases fit TRDD3. TCRdb supplies no J gene; here it was assigned by aligning the nucleotide sequence to germline. The junction had 15 bases not matched to a gene; V was cut back by 2 bases and J by 8 bases. The CDR3 extends over 16 amino acids. CDR1 and CDR2 from the germline V gene are GEAIGNYY and EKD. Here the CDR3 DNA reads TGTGCCTGTGACAGTATGGGGGATCCTTCGCGCGAGAAACTCATCTTT. Residues: CACDSMGDPSREKLIF.

For this clone: TCRdb lists the protein of a much larger clone for this DNA, which differs at residue 3, so this is likely a read error; the protein given here is translated from the DNA itself. The V call is TRDV1, the J call TRDJ1; D may be TRDD3 (6 bases). The J gene comes from matching the DNA to germline here; TCRdb lacks it. The germline gives CDR1 TSWWSYY, CDR2 QGS. The CDR3 spans 18 residues. Here the CDR3 reads CAPGKISGGWRYTDKLIF. CDR3 DNA sequence: TGTGCTCCTGGGAAAATAAGTGGGGGGTGGCGGTACACCGATAAACTCATCTTT.

This clone was counted many times. The same CDR3 can be traced to other DNA sequences in this sample. V and J are TRDV1 and TRDJ1; D is perhaps TRDD3 (5 bases). The CDR3 consists of 19 residues. Germline CDR1 and CDR2: TSWWSYY and QGS. Trimming left V 3 bases short and J 0 bases short, with 23 bases between. In DNA, the CDR3 is TGTGCTCTTGGGGATCCCGGCCTCCCGGATAGGTCGTACACCGATAAACTCATCTTT. Protein: CALGDPGLPDRSYTDKLIF.